The 15 T cell receptor beta chains presented below share a single source sample, sequenced in a study of cytomegalovirus exposure and HLA in healthy donors. Vbeta (60) and Jbeta (13) primers were used in the PCR. Assay used: immunoSEQ multiplex PCR; TCRdb lists only in-frame clones, some missing. The table lists approximately 160,000 clones, around 80% of them singletons. Sequencing was done on a sample of PBMCs. The receptors come from a woman younger than 30 in good health and CMV-seronegative.

V gene TRBV28 combines with J gene TRBJ2-7; D is perhaps TRBD2 (6 bases). CDR3 size: 15 residues. Deletions cut 6 bases from V and 2 bases from J, with 17 bases between. CDR1 and CDR2 from the germline V gene are MDHEN and SYDVKM. CDR3 DNA: TGTGCCAGCAGCACGGGGGAGAGATGGCCCTACGAGCAGTACTTC. Protein: CASSTGERWPYEQYF.

CDR3: CASPWTSGSDNTQYF. Here the CDR3 DNA reads TGTGCCAGCCCCTGGACTAGCGGGAGTGATAATACGCAGTATTTT. This chain links TRBV27 with TRBJ2-3, with 13 bases that match TRBD2. The CDR3 runs to 15 residues. The germline V gene has CDR1 MNHEY and CDR2 SMNVEV (reference sequence). V lost 8 bases, J lost 7 bases, and 9 bases stayed unmatched.

The rearrangement links TRBV7-9 to TRBJ1-2; tentatively, D is TRBD1 (6 bases). Per the germline V gene, CDR1 is SEHNR and CDR2 is FQNEAQ (reference sequence). Trimming took 4 bases from V and 4 from J, leaving 19 bases between them. The CDR3 runs 16 residues. The CDR3 reads CASSYGGQRTPYGYTF. The CDR3 bases are TGTGCCAGCAGCTATGGAGGACAGCGGACCCCCTATGGCTACACCTTC.

In this sample, this clone turned up a few times. V is TRBV2 and J is TRBJ1-1; D may be TRBD1 (6 bases). V was trimmed by 4 bases and J by 3 bases, leaving 15 bases between them. This CDR3 has 15 residues. Germline V lookup: CDR1 SNHLY, CDR2 FYNNEI. This chain's CDR3 is CASSGPQGWDTEAFF. DNA for the CDR3: TGTGCCAGCAGTGGACCACAGGGATGGGACACTGAAGCTTTCTTT. Based on the CDR3 plus reference TRBV2 and TRBJ1-1, the full variable domain is EPEVTQTPSHQVTQMGQEVILRCVPISNHLYFYWYRQILGQKVEFLVSFYNNEISEKSEIFDDQFSVERPDGSNFTLKIRSTKLEDSAMYFCASSGPQGWDTEAFFGQGTRLTVV.

The chain joins TRBV27 to TRBJ2-7, with 8 nucleotides matching TRBD1. The CDR3 is made up of 16 amino acids. The trim removed 6 bases at V and 3 bases at J, leaving 13 bases unmatched. Germline values: CDR1 MNHEY, CDR2 SMNVEV (reference sequence). CDR3 protein: CASSRTGRGPGYEQYF. DNA for the CDR3: TGTGCCAGCAGCCGAACGGGCAGGGGGCCGGGCTACGAGCAGTACTTC.

The chain uses TRBV7-9 and TRBJ2-1; possibly TRBD1 for D (7 bases). This CDR3 has 13 residues. V lost 5 bases and J 7 bases, leaving 12 bases between the germline ends. Germline V gene lookup returns CDR1 SEHNR and CDR2 FQNEAQ (reference sequence). The CDR3 loop is CASSTQGGNEQFF. The CDR3 coding sequence is TGTGCCAGCAGCACCCAGGGGGGAAATGAGCAGTTCTTC.

V usage is TRBV2 and J usage is TRBJ2-7; 11 positions match TRBD2. The germline CDR1 and CDR2 sequences are SNHLY and FYNNEI. Trimming cost V 5 bases and J 0 bases; bases outside gene matches: 3. The CDR3 runs 15 residues. CDR3 in DNA: TGTGCCAGCAGTCGACTAGCGGGGAGCTCCTACGAGCAGTACTTC. Residues: CASSRLAGSSYEQYF.

This chain uses TRBV18 with TRBJ2-2; D gene ambiguous. Germline V CDR1 and CDR2: KGHSH, LQKENI. The CDR3 loop spans 17 amino acids. V was clipped by 3 bases and J by 4 bases, with 18 bases between them. CDR3 sequence reads: CASSPRPSESGTGELFF. In nucleotides, the CDR3 is TGTGCCAGCTCACCTAGGCCCAGCGAATCGGGCACCGGGGAGCTGTTTTTT. Using reference TRBV18 and TRBJ2-2 for the parts outside the CDR3, the full variable domain is NAGVMQNPRHLVRRRGQEARLRCSPMKGHSHVYWYRQLPEEGLKFMVYLQKENIIDESGMPKERFSAEFPKEGPSILRIQQVVRGDSAAYFCASSPRPSESGTGELFFGEGSRLTVL.

The rearrangement joins TRBV2 to TRBJ1-1; TRBD1 matches 9 bases. V lost 6 bases to trimming and J lost 1 base; unmatched junction nucleotides: 6. This CDR3 spans 15 amino acids. CDR1 and CDR2 (germline): SNHLY, FYNNEI. Here the CDR3 reads CASSGGGQGNTEAFF. CDR3 sequence (DNA): TGTGCCAGCAGCGGGGGGGGACAGGGGAACACTGAAGCTTTCTTT.

This clone was detected once. The chain recombines TRBV2 with TRBJ2-4; no reliable D call. The CDR3 is made up of 15 amino acids. Germline V CDR1 and CDR2: SNHLY, FYNNEI. With 6 bases removed from V and 8 bases from J, the gap between germline ends came to 20 bases. The CDR3 sequence: CASSSRIEWSHIQYF. CDR3 nucleotides: TGTGCCAGCAGCTCCCGAATCGAATGGAGCCACATTCAGTACTTC.

The chain links TRBV6-1 to TRBJ2-5; 8 bases fit TRBD1. Matching the DNA end better, TRBJ2-7 makes the J call doubtful. The germline V gene encodes CDR1 MNHNS and CDR2 SASEGT. The CDR3 contains 15 residues. The CDR3 loop reads CASSEFGQGIYEQYF. As DNA, the CDR3 is TGTGCCAGCAGTGAATTTGGACAGGGAATCTACGAGCAGTACTTC.

The chain employs TRBV29-1 and TRBJ1-1; a weak D match, TRBD1 (5 bases). Germline-derived CDR1 and CDR2 are SQVTM and ANQGSEA. The V end lost 2 bases, the J end lost 6 bases, and 13 bases lay between the germline ends. The CDR3 length is 13 residues. The DNA for the CDR3 is TGCAGCGTTGAAAGGCAGGGAGGTGCTGAAGCTTTCTTT. Its translation is CSVERQGGAEAFF.

The chain combines TRBV10-3 with TRBJ1-4; TRBD1 might be the D (5 bases). V was shortened by 3 bases and J by 7 bases, with 12 bases between the two germline ends. CDR1 and CDR2 (germline): ENHRY, SYGVKD. CDR3 length equals 14 residues. The chain's CDR3 is CAISEGQGTEKLFF. DNA for the CDR3: TGTGCCATCAGTGAAGGCCAGGGTACTGAAAAACTGTTTTTT.

The chain employs TRBV10-3 and TRBJ2-2, with unresolved D. V lost 4 bases and J 0 bases, leaving 9 bases between the germline ends. There are 15 residues in the CDR3. Germline V gene lookup returns CDR1 ENHRY and CDR2 SYGVKD. CDR3 nucleotides: TGTGCCATCAGTGTAGGAGTCGCGAACACCGGGGAGCTGTTTTTT. Its translation is CAISVGVANTGELFF.

The chain links TRBV6-1 to TRBJ1-2; TRBD1 aligns across 10 bases. The trim removed 5 bases at V and 6 bases at J, leaving 9 bases unmatched. Germline V gene data show CDR1 as MNHNS and CDR2 as SASEGT. CDR3 length: 15 amino acids. CDR3 DNA: TGTGCCAGCAGTATCTTTGGACAGGGGGGGAATGGCTACACCTTC. Translation: CASSIFGQGGNGYTF.